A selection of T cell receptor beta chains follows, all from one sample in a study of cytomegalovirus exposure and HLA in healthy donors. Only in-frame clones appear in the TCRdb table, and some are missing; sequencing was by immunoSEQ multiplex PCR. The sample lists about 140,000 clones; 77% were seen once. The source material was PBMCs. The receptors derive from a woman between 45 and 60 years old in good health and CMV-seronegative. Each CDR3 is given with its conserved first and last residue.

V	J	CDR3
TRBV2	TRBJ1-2	CASRSTGTYGYTF
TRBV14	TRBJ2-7	CASSHPRAGTGAYEQYF
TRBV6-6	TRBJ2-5	CASRRLNQETQYF
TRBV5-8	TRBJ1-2	CASSQGAGRDYGYTF
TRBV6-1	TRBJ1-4	CAGINEKLFF
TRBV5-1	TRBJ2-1	CASGLRPHNEQFF
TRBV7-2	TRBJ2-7	CASSFGLAGGSSYEQYF
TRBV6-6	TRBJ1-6	CAAGEVSSYNSPLHF
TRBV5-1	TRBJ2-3	CASSLAGFIDTQYF
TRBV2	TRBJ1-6	CASRGDYNSPLHF
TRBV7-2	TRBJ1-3	CASSRPTGAVSGNTIYF
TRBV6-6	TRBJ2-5	CASSYVRGGETQYF
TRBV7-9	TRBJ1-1	CASSLLNGQGEAFF
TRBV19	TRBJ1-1	CASSKDRGRTEAFF